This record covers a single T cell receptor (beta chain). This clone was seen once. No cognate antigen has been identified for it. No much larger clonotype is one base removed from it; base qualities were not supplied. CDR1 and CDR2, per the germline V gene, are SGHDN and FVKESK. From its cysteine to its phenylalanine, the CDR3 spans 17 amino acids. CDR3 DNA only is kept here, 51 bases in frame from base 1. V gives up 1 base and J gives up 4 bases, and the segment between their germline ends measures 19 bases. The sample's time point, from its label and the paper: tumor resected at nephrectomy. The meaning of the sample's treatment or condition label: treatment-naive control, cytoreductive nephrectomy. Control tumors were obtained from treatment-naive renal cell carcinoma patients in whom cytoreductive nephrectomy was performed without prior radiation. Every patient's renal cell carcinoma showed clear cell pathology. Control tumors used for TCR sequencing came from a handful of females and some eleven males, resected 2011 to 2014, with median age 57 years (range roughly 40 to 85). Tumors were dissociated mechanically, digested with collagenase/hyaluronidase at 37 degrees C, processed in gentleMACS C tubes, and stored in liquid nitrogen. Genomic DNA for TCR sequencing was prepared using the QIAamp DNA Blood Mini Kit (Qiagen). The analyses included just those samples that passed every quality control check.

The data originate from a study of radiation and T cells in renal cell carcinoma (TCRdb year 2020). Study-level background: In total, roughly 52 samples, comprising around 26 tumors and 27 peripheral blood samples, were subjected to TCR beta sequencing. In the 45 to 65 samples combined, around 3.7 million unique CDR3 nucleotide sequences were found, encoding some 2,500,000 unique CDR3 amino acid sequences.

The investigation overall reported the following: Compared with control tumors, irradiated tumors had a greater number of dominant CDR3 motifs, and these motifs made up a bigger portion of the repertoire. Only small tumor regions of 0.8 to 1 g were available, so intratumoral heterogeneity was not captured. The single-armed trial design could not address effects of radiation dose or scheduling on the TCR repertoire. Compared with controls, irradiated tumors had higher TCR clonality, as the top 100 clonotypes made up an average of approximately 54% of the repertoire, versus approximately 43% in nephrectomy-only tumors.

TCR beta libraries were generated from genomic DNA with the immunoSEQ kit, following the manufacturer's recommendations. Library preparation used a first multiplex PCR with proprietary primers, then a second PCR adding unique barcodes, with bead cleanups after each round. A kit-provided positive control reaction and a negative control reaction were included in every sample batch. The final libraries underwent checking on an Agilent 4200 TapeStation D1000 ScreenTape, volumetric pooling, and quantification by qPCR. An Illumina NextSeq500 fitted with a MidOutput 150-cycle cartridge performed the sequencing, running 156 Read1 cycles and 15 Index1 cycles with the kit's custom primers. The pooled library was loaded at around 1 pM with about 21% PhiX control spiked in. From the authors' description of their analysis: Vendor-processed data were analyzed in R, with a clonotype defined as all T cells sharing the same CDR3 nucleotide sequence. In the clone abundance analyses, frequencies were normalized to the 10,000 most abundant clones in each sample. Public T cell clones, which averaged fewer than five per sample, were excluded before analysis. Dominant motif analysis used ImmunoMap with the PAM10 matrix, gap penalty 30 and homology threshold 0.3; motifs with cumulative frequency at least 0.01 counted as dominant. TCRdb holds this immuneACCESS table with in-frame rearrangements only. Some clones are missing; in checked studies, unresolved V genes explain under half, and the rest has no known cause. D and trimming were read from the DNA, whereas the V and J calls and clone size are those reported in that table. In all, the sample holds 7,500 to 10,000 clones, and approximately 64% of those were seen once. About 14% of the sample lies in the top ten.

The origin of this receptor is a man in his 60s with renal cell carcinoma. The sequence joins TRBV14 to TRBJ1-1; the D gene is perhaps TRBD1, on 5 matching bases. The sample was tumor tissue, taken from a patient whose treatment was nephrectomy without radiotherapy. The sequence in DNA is TGTGCCAGCAGCCAAGGAGGATCCGACAGCCGCGGCACTGAAGCTTTCTTT. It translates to CASSQGGSDSRGTEAFF.